This T cell receptor beta chain was captured in a study of cytomegalovirus exposure and HLA in healthy donors. General observations from the study: Analyzed later, most CMV-associated TCR beta chains appeared HLA-restricted. Information on immune exposure was restricted to one variable (CMV serostatus).

The primer mix had 60 Vbeta and 13 Jbeta primers. Some clones are missing from TCRdb's copy, which holds only in-frame ones; the method was immunoSEQ multiplex PCR. The table records over 120,000 clones, around four fifths of them present only once. About this clone itself: No antigen is known for it.

V shed 1 base and J shed 5 bases, with 18 bases lying between them. The CDR3 is made up of 17 amino acids. CDR1 and CDR2 from the germline V gene are SEHNR and FQNEAQ (reference sequence). The chain couples TRBV7-9 to TRBJ2-1, with D possibly matching TRBD2 (6 bases). The clonotype originates from a woman in her sixties or seventies in good health and CMV-seropositive. Sequencing used PBMCs. CDR3 region: CASSLDPGLARHNEQFF. The CDR3 DNA reads TGTGCCAGCAGCTTAGATCCCGGGCTAGCGCGTCACAATGAGCAGTTCTTC.